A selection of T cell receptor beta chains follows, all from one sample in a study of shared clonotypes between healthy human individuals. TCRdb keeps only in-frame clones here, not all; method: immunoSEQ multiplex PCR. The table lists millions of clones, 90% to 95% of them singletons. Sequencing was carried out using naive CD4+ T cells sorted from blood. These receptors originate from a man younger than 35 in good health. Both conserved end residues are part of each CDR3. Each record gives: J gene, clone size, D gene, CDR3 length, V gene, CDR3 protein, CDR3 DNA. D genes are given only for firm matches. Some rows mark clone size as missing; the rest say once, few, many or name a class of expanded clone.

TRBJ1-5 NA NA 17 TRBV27 CASSFRGPLLSNQPQHF TGTGCCAGCAGTTTCAGGGGACCACTTCTTAGCAATCAGCCCCAGCATTTT
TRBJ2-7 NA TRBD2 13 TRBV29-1 CSVEGPGGGEQYF TGCAGCGTTGAAGGCCCGGGAGGGGGCGAGCAGTACTTC
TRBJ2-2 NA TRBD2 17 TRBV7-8 CASSVRVAGANTGELFF TGTGCCAGCAGCGTACGGGTGGCGGGGGCGAACACCGGGGAGCTGTTTTTT
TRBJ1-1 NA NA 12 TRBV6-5 CASRGGNTEAFF TGTGCCAGCAGGGGCGGGAACACTGAAGCTTTCTTT
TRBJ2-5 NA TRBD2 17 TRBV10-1 CASSHGLAGALGETQYF TGCGCCAGCAGCCACGGACTAGCGGGGGCCCTGGGAGAGACCCAGTACTTC
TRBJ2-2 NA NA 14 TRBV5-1 CASSSGHSTGELFF TGCGCCAGCAGCTCGGGACATTCCACCGGGGAGCTGTTTTTT
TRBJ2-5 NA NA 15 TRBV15 CATSNQLPDQETQYF TGTGCCACCAGCAACCAATTACCGGACCAAGAGACCCAGTACTTC
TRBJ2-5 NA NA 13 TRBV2 CASSVVGQETQYF TGTGCCAGCAGTGTGGTGGGGCAAGAGACCCAGTACTTC
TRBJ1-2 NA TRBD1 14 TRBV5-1 CASSLDAQGYGYTF TGCGCCAGCAGCTTGGACGCACAGGGGTATGGCTACACCTTC
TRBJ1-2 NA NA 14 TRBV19 CASTRQAGQNGYTF TGTGCCAGCACCCGACAGGCGGGGCAAAATGGCTACACCTTC
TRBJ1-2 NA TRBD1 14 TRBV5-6 CASRSDRGTYGYTF TGTGCCAGCAGGAGCGACAGGGGGACCTATGGCTACACCTTC
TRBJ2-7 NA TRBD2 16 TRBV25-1 CASSESGGDRPYEQYF TGTGCCAGCAGTGAGAGCGGGGGGGACCGCCCCTACGAGCAGTACTTC
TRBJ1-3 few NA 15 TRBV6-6 CASSYSEGTGNTIYF TGTGCCAGCAGTTACTCGGAGGGGACCGGAAACACCATATATTTT
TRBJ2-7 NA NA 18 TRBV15 CATSRLPPGARPSYEQYF TGTGCCACCAGCAGACTCCCCCCCGGGGCCCGCCCCTCCTACGAGCAGTACTTC
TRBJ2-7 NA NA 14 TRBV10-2 CASRVAGDLYEQYF TGCGCCAGCAGGGTCGCCGGGGACCTCTACGAGCAGTACTTC
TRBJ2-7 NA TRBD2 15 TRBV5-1 CASSQRTSGPYEQYF TGCGCCAGCAGCCAAAGGACTAGCGGACCCTACGAGCAGTACTTC
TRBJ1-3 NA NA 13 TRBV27 CASASRGGNTIYF TGTGCCAGCGCCTCGCGGGGTGGAAACACCATATATTTT
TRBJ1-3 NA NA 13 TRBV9 CASSDDSRNTIYF TGTGCCAGCAGCGACGACAGCAGAAACACCATATATTTT
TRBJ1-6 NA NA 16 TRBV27 CASSFGRTSYNSPLHF TGTGCCAGCAGTTTCGGCAGAACCTCCTATAATTCACCCCTCCACTTT
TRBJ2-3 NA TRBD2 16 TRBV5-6 CASSFLAGGPADTQYF TGTGCCAGCAGCTTTCTAGCGGGAGGGCCGGCAGATACGCAGTATTTT
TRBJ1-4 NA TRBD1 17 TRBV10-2 CASSTLPGQGGNEKLFF TGCGCCAGCAGTACTCTCCCCGGACAGGGAGGTAATGAAAAACTGTTTTTT
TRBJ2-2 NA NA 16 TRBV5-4 CASSSESKRSTGELFF TGTGCCAGCAGCTCTGAATCAAAACGGAGCACCGGGGAGCTGTTTTTT
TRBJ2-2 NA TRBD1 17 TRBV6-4 CASSVAAGTGYTGELFF TGTGCCAGCAGTGTAGCTGCAGGGACAGGATACACCGGGGAGCTGTTTTTT
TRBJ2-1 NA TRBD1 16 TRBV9 CASSAQQPGQGHEQFF TGTGCCAGCAGCGCCCAGCAACCGGGACAGGGGCATGAGCAGTTCTTC
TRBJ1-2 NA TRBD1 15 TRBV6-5 CASSYRDRGGYGYTF TGTGCCAGCAGTTACCGGGACAGGGGCGGCTATGGCTACACCTTC
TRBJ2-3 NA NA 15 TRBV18 CASSSQRTGTDTQYF TGTGCCAGCTCGTCGCAAAGAACAGGTACAGATACGCAGTATTTT
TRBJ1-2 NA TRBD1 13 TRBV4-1 CASSPGQDGGYTF TGCGCCAGCAGCCCAGGACAGGATGGGGGCTACACCTTC
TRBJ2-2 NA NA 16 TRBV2 CASSELDRPGTGELFF TGTGCCAGCAGTGAACTTGACCGCCCGGGGACCGGGGAGCTGTTTTTT
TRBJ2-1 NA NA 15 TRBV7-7 CASSLIQGPPHEQFF TGTGCTAGCAGCTTAATACAGGGCCCACCCCATGAGCAGTTCTTC
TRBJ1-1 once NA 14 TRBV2 CASSEPGGGTEAFF TGTGCCAGCAGTGAACCCGGGGGCGGCACTGAAGCTTTCTTT
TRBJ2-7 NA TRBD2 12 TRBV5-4 CASSLAGREQYF TGTGCCAGCAGCTTGGCCGGGAGGGAGCAGTACTTC
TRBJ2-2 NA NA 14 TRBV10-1 CASSEQRSTGELFF TGCGCCAGCAGTGAGCAAAGAAGCACCGGGGAGCTGTTTTTT
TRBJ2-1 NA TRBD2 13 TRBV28 CASSPAGGNEQFF TGTGCCAGCAGTCCAGCGGGGGGCAATGAGCAGTTCTTC
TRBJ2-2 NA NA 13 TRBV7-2 CASSSTGSGELFF TGTGCCAGCAGCTCAACAGGGTCCGGGGAGCTGTTTTTT
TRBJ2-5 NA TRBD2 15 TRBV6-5 CASRPTSGRWETQYF TGTGCCAGCAGACCCACTAGCGGGAGGTGGGAGACCCAGTACTTC
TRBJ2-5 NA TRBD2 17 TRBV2 CASGLGTSGGHQETQYF TGTGCCAGTGGCCTAGGGACTAGCGGGGGCCACCAAGAGACCCAGTACTTC
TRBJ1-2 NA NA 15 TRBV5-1 CASSLGPGGEYGYTF TGCGCCAGCAGCTTAGGACCAGGAGGAGAGTATGGCTACACCTTC
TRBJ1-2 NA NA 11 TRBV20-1 CSARDSLGYTF TGCAGTGCGCGAGACTCCTTAGGCTACACCTTC
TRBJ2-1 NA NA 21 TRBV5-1 CASSAETAGLPATPYRDEQFF TGCGCCAGCAGCGCGGAGACTGCCGGCCTTCCGGCCACCCCTTACAGGGATGAGCAGTTCTTC
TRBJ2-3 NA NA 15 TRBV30 CAWDVGGLGIDTQYF TGTGCCTGGGACGTGGGGGGGCTGGGTATAGATACGCAGTATTTT
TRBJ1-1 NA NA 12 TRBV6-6 CASSYGGTEAFF TGTGCCAGCAGTTACGGAGGGACTGAAGCTTTCTTT
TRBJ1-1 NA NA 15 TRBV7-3 CASSLTGRRDTEAFF TGTGCCAGCAGCTTAACGGGCAGGAGGGACACTGAAGCTTTCTTT
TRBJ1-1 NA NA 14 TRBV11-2 CASSFLTSTAEAFF TGTGCCAGCAGCTTTTTGACAAGTACAGCTGAAGCTTTCTTT
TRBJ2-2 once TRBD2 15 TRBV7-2 CASSLSSGSAGELFF TGTGCCAGCAGCTTATCTAGCGGGAGCGCCGGGGAGCTGTTTTTT
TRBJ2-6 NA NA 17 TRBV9 CASSVGLGGSGANVLTF TGTGCCAGCAGCGTAGGGCTGGGGGGCTCTGGGGCCAACGTCCTGACTTTC
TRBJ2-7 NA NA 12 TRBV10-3 CATGTGGSEQYF TGTGCCACCGGGACTGGGGGTTCCGAGCAGTACTTC
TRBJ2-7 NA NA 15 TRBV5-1 CASSLVDGLTYEQYF TGCGCCAGCAGCTTGGTAGACGGCTTGACCTACGAGCAGTACTTC